This T cell receptor (beta chain) was obtained from a study of blood T cell repertoires in COVID-19. For the study at large: Italy, Spain and the United States were the sources of the convalescent and acute COVID-19 samples. In each case, the material was cDNA or gDNA derived from T cells, B-cell-depleted T cells, or PBMCs.

In the authors' methods: By means of reference gene primer amplification, nucleated cell counts were estimated. Measured with immunoSEQ multiplex PCR; TCRdb has only the in-frame clones, and not every one. V and J calls and clone size are copied from that table; D and trimming were computed from the DNA. The repertoire has tens of thousands of clones, around 88% of them found once; the top ten carry around 7.3%. The ends lost 1 base at V and 1 base at J; junction bases unmatched: 4. Per germline, CDR1 LGHDT and CDR2 YNNKEL (reference sequence). The CDR3 is 17 amino acids. This receptor was obtained from a woman of 80 years or more with acute or convalescent COVID-19. The chain recombines TRBV3-1 (or the pseudogene TRBV3-2) with TRBJ2-3, with TRBD2 matching over 11 bases. The material sequenced was peripheral blood. Here the CDR3 DNA reads TGTGCCAGCAGCCAAGGGCTACTAGCGGGAGGCACAGATACGCAGTATTTT. It translates to CASSQGLLAGGTDTQYF.